This T cell receptor beta chain was sequenced during a study of T cell responses to AZD1222 COVID-19 vaccine. Overall study: Timing groups of about 4 and about 12 weeks for second doses were pooled.

Overall study results and limits: Targeting of unmutated variant regions was reportedly seen in nearly half of spike-specific TCRs. The span of vaccine-associated CD4 TCRs extended across spike, with dominance at 160-218 and 743-854.

Here immunoSEQ multiplex PCR was the method, and the copy in TCRdb shows in-frame clones only, minus some. Of fewer than 200,000 clones in the sample, around 92% were seen once. This CDR3 has 14 amino acids. Trimming removed 2 bases at V and 6 bases at J, with 11 bases between. CDR1 is SGHDT and CDR2 is YYEEEE in the germline V gene. Remarks on this clone: The antigen is undetermined.

The chain has TRBV5-6 and TRBJ2-2; weak D call: TRBD1 (6 bases). The sequenced sample was peripheral blood, obtained on day 0 of AZD1222 vaccination. The sequence was obtained from an adult in good health. DNA for the CDR3: TGTGCCAGCAGCTTACAGGGATACGCCGGGGAGCTGTTTTTT. Its translation is CASSLQGYAGELFF.